These 4 T cell receptor beta chains were sequenced from one sample in a study of CD8 T cells in ankylosing spondylitis. Overall study findings and caveats: Characteristic, it appeared, of ankylosing spondylitis blood was a TCR beta motif of eight highly homologous variants.

Antigens of these TCRs are unknown. TCRdb re-called the 5' RACE reads through MiXCR, storing one row per CDR3 protein. The table has fewer than 550,000 distinct CDR3 sequences, 5.3% seen once; the top ten hold roughly 3.3%. Sample: blood, either unsorted or a sorted T cell fraction (not recorded which). Receptor source: a male donor with ankylosing spondylitis.

Regarding this clonotype: Germline is not matched at one junction end, which may reflect a read error. The chain uses TRBV20-1 and TRBJ1-5; possibly TRBD1 for D (5 bases). Germline lookup yields CDR1 DFQATT and CDR2 SNEGSKA (reference sequence). CDR3 length: 14 residues. This CDR3 is CSATTVNSNHPQHF. The CDR3 DNA follows: TGCAGTGCCACGACAGTGAATAGCAATCATCCCCAGCATTTT.

The table lists this clonotype with many counts. This chain links TRBV5-1 with TRBJ1-1; no reliable D call. The CDR3 extends over 14 amino acids. CDR1 is SGHRS and CDR2 is YFSETQ in the germline V gene. V lost 4 bases and J 0 bases, leaving 10 bases between the germline ends. CDR3 loop: CASSHDGLNTEAFF. The CDR3 region has the DNA TGCGCCAGCAGCCACGACGGACTGAACACTGAAGCTTTCTTT.

J is TRBJ2-2 and V is TRBV6-2 or TRBV6-3; no definite D call. The CDR3 spans 15 residues. The V gene's germline CDR1 is MNHEY and CDR2 SVGEGT. Trimming took 2 bases from V and 6 from J, leaving 13 bases between them. CDR3 sequence: CASSYVSPSAGELFF. CDR3 sequence (DNA): TGTGCCAGCAGTTACGTATCCCCCTCGGCCGGGGAGCTGTTTTTT.

This clonotype was seen many times. V usage is TRBV9 and J usage is TRBJ1-1; D ambiguous. Between the trimmed V and J ends, which lost 4 bases and 0 bases, there was a span of 10 bases. The CDR3 loop spans 14 amino acids. The germline V gene encodes CDR1 SGDLS and CDR2 YYNGEE. The CDR3 nucleotides read TGTGCCAGCAGCCGCGACGGGATGAACACTGAAGCTTTCTTT. This sequence encodes CASSRDGMNTEAFF.